The entry that follows covers one T cell receptor beta chain sequence. The antigen remains undetermined. This sample is part of a study of a mutant IDH1 vaccine in newly diagnosed glioma. Here immunoSEQ multiplex PCR was the method, and the copy in TCRdb shows in-frame clones only, minus some. This table has about 50,000 clones, around 80% appearing once. This CDR3 spans 16 amino acids. Germline CDR1 reads MNHEY; CDR2 reads SMNVEV (reference sequence). Trimming took 2 bases from V and 0 from J; bases not matched to a gene: 4. The time point is: week 5, during vaccination. What each vaccine dose contained was 300 ug of mutant IDH1 20-mer peptide, accompanied by topical imiquimod.

The TCR sequence derives from a woman in her forties or fifties with glioma. Sample: PBMCs, taken from a glioma patient whose treatment included an IDH1 peptide vaccine. This rearrangement joins TRBV27 to TRBJ2-3, with 8 bases lining up with TRBD1. The CDR3 loop is CASSLGAGGSTDTQYF. The CDR3 nucleotides are TGTGCCAGCAGTTTAGGGGCAGGGGGCAGCACAGATACGCAGTATTTT.